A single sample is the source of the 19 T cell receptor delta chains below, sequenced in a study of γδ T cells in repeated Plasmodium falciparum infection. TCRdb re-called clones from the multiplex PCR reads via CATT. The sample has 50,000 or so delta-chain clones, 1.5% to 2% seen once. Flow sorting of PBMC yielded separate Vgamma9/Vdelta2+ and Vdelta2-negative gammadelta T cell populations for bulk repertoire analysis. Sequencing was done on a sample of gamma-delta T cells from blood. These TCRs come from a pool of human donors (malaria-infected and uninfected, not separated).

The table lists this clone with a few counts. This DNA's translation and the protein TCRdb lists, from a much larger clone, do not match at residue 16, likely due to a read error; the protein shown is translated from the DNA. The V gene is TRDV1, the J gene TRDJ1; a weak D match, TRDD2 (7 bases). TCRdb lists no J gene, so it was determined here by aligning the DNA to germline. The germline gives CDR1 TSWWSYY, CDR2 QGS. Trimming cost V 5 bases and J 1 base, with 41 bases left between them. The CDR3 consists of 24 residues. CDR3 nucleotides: TGTGCTCTTGGGCCAATTGGGGGCATTTCCTACGAGTCTGACGGCAGGGGATTCACCGATAAACTCATCTTT. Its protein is CALGPIGGISYESDGRGFTDKLIF.

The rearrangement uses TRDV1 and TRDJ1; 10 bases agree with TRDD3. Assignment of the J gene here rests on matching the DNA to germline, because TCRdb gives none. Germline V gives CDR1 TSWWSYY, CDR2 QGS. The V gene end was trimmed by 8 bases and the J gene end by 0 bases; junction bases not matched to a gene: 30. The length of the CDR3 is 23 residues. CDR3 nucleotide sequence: TGTGCTCTTTTTCTTCCTTTCCTACGTGCAATGGGGGATACCCCAGAGTACACCGATAAACTCATCTTT. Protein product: CALFLPFLRAMGDTPEYTDKLIF.

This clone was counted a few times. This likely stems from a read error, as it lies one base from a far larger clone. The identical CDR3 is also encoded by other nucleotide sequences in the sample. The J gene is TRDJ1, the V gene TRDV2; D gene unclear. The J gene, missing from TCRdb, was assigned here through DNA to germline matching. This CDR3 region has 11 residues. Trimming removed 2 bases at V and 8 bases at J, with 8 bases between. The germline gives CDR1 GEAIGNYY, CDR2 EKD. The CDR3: CACDRRNKLIF. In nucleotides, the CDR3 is TGTGCCTGTGACAGGCGGAACAAACTCATCTTT.

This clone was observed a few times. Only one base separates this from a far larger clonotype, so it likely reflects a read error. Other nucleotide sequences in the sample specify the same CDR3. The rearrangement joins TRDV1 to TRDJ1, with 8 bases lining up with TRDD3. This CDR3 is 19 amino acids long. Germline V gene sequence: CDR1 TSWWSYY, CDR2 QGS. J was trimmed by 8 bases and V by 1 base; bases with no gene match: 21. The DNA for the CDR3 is TGTGCTCTTGGGGAACGGTTCTCCCCGCTTACTGGGGGGTTAACGAAACTCATCTTT. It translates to CALGERFSPLTGGLTKLIF.

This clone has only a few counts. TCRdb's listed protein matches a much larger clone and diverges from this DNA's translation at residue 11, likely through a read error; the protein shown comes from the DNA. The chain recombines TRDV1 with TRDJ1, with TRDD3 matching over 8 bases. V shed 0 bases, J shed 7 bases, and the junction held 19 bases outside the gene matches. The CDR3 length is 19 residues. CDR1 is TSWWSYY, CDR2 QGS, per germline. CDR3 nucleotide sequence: TGTGCTCTTGGGGAACTATTCCCCCGGGCTCCACCTTGGGGGATTAAACTCATCTTT. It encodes CALGELFPRAPPWGIKLIF.

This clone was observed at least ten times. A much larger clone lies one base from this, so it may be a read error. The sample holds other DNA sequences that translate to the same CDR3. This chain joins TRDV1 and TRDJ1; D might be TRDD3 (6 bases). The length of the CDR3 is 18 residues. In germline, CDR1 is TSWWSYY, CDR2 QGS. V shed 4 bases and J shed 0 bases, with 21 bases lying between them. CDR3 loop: CALGGPEGGKRYTDKLIF. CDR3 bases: TGTGCTCTTGGGGGGCCGGAAGGGGGGAAACGGTACACCGATAAACTCATCTTT.

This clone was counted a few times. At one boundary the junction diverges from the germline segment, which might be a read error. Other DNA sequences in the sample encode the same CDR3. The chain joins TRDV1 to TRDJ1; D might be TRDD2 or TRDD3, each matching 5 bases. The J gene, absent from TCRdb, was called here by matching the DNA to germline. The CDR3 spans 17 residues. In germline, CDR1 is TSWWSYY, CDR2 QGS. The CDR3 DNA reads TGCGCTCTTGGGAACGGGGGTCGCCTTCGGCACACCGATAAACTCATCTTT. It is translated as CALGNGGRLRHTDKLIF.

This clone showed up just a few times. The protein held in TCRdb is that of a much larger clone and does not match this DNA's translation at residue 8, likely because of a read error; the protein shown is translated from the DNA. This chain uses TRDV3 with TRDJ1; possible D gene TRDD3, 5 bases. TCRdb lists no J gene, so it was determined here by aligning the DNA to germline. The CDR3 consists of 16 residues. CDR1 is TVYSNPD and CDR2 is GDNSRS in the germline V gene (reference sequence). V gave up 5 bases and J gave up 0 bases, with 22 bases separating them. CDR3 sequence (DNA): TGTGCCCCCTTATCCACCGGGGGTACGTACACCGATAAACTCATCTTT. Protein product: CAPLSTGGTYTDKLIF.

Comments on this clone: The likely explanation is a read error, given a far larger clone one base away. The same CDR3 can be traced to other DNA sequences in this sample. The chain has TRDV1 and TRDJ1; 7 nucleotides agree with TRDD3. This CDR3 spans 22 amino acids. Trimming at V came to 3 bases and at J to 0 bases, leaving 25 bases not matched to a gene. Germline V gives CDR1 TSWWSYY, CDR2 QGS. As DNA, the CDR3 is TGTGCTCTTGGGGAGCTCAAGGTACCTACTGGGGATAAGCCCGGGGACACCGATAAACTCATCTTT. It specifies CALGELKVPTGDKPGDTDKLIF.

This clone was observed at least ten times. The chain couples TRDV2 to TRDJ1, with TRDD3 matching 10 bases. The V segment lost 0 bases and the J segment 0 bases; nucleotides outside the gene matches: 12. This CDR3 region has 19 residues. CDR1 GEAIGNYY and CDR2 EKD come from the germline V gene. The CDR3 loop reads CACDTVGGYDDRYTDKLIF. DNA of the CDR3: TGTGCCTGTGACACCGTAGGGGGATACGATGACCGGTACACCGATAAACTCATCTTT.

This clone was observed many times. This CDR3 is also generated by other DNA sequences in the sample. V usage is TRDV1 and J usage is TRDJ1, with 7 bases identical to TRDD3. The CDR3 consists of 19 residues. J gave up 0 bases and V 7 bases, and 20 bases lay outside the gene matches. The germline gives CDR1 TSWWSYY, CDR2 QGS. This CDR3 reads CALVDPPYWGIDNTDKLIF. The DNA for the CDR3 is TGTGCTCTTGTGGATCCTCCTTACTGGGGTATAGATAACACCGATAAACTCATCTTT.

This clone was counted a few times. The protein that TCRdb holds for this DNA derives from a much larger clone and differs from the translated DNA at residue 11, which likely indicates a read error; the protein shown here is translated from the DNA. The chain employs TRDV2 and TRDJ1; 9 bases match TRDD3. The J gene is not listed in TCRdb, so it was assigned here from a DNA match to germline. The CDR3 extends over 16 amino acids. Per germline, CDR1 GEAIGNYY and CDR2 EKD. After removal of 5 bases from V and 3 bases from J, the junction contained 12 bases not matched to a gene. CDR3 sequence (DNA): TGTGCCTGTGTTCCTCTGGGGGATCCCATGTCCGATAAACTCATCTTT. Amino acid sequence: CACVPLGDPMSDKLIF.

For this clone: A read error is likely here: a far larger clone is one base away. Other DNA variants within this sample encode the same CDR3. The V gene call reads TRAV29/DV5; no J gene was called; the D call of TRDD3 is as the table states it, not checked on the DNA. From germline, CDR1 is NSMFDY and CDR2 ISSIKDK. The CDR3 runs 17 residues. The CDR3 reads CAATLRIGGYARFKLIF. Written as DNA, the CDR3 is TGTGCAGCAACGCTTCGTATAGGGGGATACGCGCGGTTTAAGCTCATCTTT.

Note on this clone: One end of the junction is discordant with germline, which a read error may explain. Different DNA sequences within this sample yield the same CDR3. In DNA, the CDR3 is TGCTCTGGGGATACGGACGATAAGCTCATCTTT. It specifies CSGDTDDKLIF. This rearrangement joins TRDV1 to TRDJ1; 9 bases are shared with TRDD3. The CDR3 runs 11 residues. Germline V gene lookup returns CDR1 TSWWSYY and CDR2 QGS.

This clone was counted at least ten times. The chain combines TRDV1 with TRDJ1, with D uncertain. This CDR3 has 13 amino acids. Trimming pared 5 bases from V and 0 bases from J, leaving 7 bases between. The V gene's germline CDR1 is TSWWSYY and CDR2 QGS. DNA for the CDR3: TGTGCTCTTGGGAGGAGATACACCGATAAACTCATCTTT. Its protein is CALGRRYTDKLIF.

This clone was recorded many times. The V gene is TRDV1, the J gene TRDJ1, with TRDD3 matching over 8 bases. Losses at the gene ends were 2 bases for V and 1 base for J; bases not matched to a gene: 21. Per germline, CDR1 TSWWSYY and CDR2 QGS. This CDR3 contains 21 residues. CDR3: CALGERARAHWGFFPTDKLIF. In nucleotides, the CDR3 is TGTGCTCTTGGGGAAAGGGCGAGAGCCCACTGGGGGTTCTTCCCCACCGATAAACTCATCTTT.

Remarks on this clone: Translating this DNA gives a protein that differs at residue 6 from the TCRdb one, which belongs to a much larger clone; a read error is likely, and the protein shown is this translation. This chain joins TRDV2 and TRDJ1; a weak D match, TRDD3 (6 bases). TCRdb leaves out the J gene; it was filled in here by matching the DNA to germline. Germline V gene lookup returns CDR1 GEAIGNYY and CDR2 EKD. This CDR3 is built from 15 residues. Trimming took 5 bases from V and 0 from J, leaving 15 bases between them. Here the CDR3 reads CACVGPGDNTDKLIF. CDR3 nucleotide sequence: TGTGCCTGTGTAGGTCCGGGGGACAACACCGATAAACTCATCTTT.

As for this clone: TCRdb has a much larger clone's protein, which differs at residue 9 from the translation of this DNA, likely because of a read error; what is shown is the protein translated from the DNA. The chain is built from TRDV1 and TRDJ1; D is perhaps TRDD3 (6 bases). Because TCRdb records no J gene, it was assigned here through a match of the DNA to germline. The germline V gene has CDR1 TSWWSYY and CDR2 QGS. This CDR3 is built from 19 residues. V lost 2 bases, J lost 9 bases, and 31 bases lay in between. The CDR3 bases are TGTGCTCTTGGGGAATTCTCTAAAAAATTCCGTACTGGGTTTAAGGAACTCATCTTT. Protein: CALGEFSKKFRTGFKELIF.

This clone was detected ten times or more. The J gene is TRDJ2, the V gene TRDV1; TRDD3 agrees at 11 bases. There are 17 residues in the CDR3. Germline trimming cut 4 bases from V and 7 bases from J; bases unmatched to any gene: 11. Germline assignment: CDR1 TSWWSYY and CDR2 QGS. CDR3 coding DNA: TGTGCTCTTGGGGGCAGGGAATACTGGGGGATAGTAGCACAACTCTTCTTT. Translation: CALGGREYWGIVAQLFF.